This T cell receptor beta chain was profiled in a study of T cells in Graves' hyperthyroidism and ophthalmopathy. This clonotype was seen a few times. The antigen is unknown. CDR3 size: 15 residues. V was clipped by 5 bases and J by 6 bases; unmatched bases: 9. Germline CDR1 and CDR2: SEHNR and FQNEAQ (reference sequence). The PBMCs studied were ones that came from 10 ml fresh peripheral blood. RNA transcripts were the template for amplifying TCR beta CDR3 regions. In the first-round RT-PCR of the TCR CDR3, the HTBI primer set was used. MiXCR, run by TCRdb on the multiplex PCR reads, gives a single entry per CDR3 protein. The sample lists approximately 400,000 distinct CDR3 sequences, around 15% occurring once. General study findings and limits: Also found in blood were most expanded thyroid clonotypes above 0.001.

This rearrangement joins TRBV7-9 to TRBJ1-5; TRBD1 agrees at 8 bases. Sequencing used blood. The origin of this receptor is a woman aged 30 to 39 with Graves' ophthalmopathy. CDR3 bases: TGTGCCAGCAGCCTAGGACAGGGAATCAGTCAGCCCCAGCATTTT. Encoded protein: CASSLGQGISQPQHF.